This entry lists 24 T cell receptor beta chains sequenced from one sample in a study of T-cell memory formation after mild COVID-19. One entry per CDR3 protein, called by TCRdb with MiXCR from the 5' RACE reads. Of around 320,000 distinct CDR3 sequences in the sample, 13% to 15% are singletons; the top ten hold 21%. Sequenced material: PBMCs or a T cell subset sorted from them (not recorded which). The receptors come from a man between 18 and 29 years old who had mild COVID-19 (a few samples of this study predate the infection). Cell type and time point are not known.

In this sample, this clonotype turned up a few times. The chain joins TRBV10-3 to TRBJ2-6, with 7 bases lining up with TRBD1. Germline loops: CDR1 ENHRY, CDR2 SYGVKD. This CDR3 contains 17 residues. V shed 7 bases and J 0 bases; nucleotides not matched to a gene: 9. The CDR3: CAINSGQLISGANVLTF. CDR3 nucleotides: TGTGCCATCAATTCGGGACAGTTAATCTCTGGGGCCAACGTCCTGACTTTC.

The V and J genes are TRBV12-3 or TRBV12-4 and TRBJ2-4; TRBD1 might be the D (6 bases). Trimming shortened V by 11 bases and J by 1 base, and 12 bases separated the two germline ends. The CDR3 contains 13 residues. The CDR3 here is CASGDMAKNIQYF. CDR3 DNA: TGTGCCTCAGGGGATATGGCCAAAAACATTCAGTACTTC.

This clonotype appeared many times. This chain links TRBV12-3 or TRBV12-4 with TRBJ1-1; a possible D gene is TRBD1 (6 bases). The CDR3 is 13 amino acids. V was trimmed by 7 bases and J by 1 base, leaving 10 bases between them. CDR3 sequence: CASNPQGNTEAFF. The CDR3 DNA is TGTGCCAGCAACCCACAGGGGAACACTGAAGCTTTCTTT.

This clonotype was observed a few times. This chain joins TRBV18 and TRBJ1-2, with unresolved D. V dropped 4 bases and J dropped 8 bases, with 11 bases sitting between them. The CDR3 is 12 residues long. CDR1 is KGHSH and CDR2 is LQKENI in the germline V gene. This chain's CDR3 is CASSQDTRGYTF. The CDR3 DNA reads TGTGCCAGCTCACAAGACACGAGGGGCTACACCTTC.

The chain joins TRBV24-1 to TRBJ2-1, with 7 bases matching TRBD1. The germline V gene has CDR1 KGHDR and CDR2 SFDVKD. V shed 1 base and J 3 bases; nucleotides not matched to a gene: 2. CDR3 size: 15 residues. CDR3 nucleotide sequence: TGTGCCACCAGTGATTTTGGGACAGTCTACAATGAGCAGTTCTTC. Amino acids: CATSDFGTVYNEQFF.

This clonotype has only a few counts. The chain uses TRBV5-1 and TRBJ1-1, with D unclear. The CDR3 is 13 amino acids. Germline-derived CDR1 and CDR2 are SGHRS and YFSETQ. V was clipped by 1 base and J by 8 bases, with 12 bases between them. The CDR3 loop reads CASSLSGSSEAFF. CDR3 bases: TGCGCCAGCAGCTTGTCGGGATCTTCCGAAGCTTTCTTT.

V is TRBV7-8 and J is TRBJ2-1; D perhaps matches TRBD1 (5 bases). Germline V gene lookup returns CDR1 SGHVS and CDR2 FQNEAQ. The CDR3 has 14 residues. Trimming cost V 2 bases and J 9 bases, with 14 bases left between them. CDR3 DNA: TGTGCCAGCAGCTTAATAGGGGCCGATAGTGAGCAGTTCTTC. Encoded protein: CASSLIGADSEQFF.

This sequence joins TRBV7-3 and TRBJ2-6; D call uncertain. The CDR3 spans 15 residues. Between the trimmed V and J ends, which lost 5 bases and 0 bases, there was a span of 8 bases. Germline V lookup: CDR1 SGHTA, CDR2 FQGTGA. DNA of the CDR3: TGTGCCAGCAGCCTCACGAGCTCTGGGGCCAACGTCCTGACTTTC. Protein sequence: CASSLTSSGANVLTF.

This clonotype was counted a few times. The chain joins TRBV5-1 to TRBJ1-5; D gene unclear. The V end was cut by 5 bases, the J end by 4 bases, with 10 bases between. Germline CDR1 SGHRS, CDR2 YFSETQ. This CDR3 is 13 amino acids long. CDR3 nucleotide sequence: TGCGCCAGCAGAATCGAGGTAAATCAGCCCCAGCATTTT. Protein product: CASRIEVNQPQHF.

The gene calls are TRBV10-3 and TRBJ1-5; 9 bases line up with TRBD1. The CDR3 contains 15 residues. V shed 5 bases and J 3 bases; nucleotides not matched to a gene: 5. Germline values: CDR1 ENHRY, CDR2 SYGVKD. CDR3 protein: CAISPGQGPNQPQHF. The DNA of the CDR3 is TGTGCCATCAGTCCGGGACAGGGACCCAATCAGCCCCAGCATTTT.

CDR3 DNA: TGCGCCAGCAGCAAGGACAGGGCTACTGAAGCTTTCTTT. It codes for CASSKDRATEAFF. This chain connects TRBV5-1 to TRBJ1-1; 8 positions match TRBD1. J gave up 5 bases and V 4 bases, and 4 bases lay outside the gene matches. The CDR3 has 13 residues. Per the germline V gene, CDR1 is SGHRS and CDR2 is YFSETQ.

V and J are TRBV2 and TRBJ1-1, with D unresolved. Trimming stripped 10 bases from V and 1 base from J, with 13 bases between. CDR1 SNHLY and CDR2 FYNNEI come from the germline V gene. The CDR3 consists of 13 residues. CDR3 residues: CATNFEENTEAFF. The CDR3 DNA follows: TGTGCCACCAACTTTGAGGAGAACACTGAAGCTTTCTTT.

The sample holds a few counts of this clonotype. V and J are TRBV28 and TRBJ1-2, with D possibly matching TRBD1 (5 bases). Trimming took off 6 bases at V and 5 bases at J, with 16 bases between the two ends. This CDR3 is 14 amino acids long. Germline V gene lookup returns CDR1 MDHEN and CDR2 SYDVKM. Here the CDR3 reads CASRGEGRGYGYTF. CDR3 nucleotides: TGTGCCAGCAGAGGAGAAGGTCGGGGGTATGGCTACACCTTC.

The chain carries TRBV20-1 and TRBJ1-4; the match to TRBD1 covers 8 bases. V shed 0 bases, J shed 8 bases, and the junction held 8 bases outside the gene matches. CDR3 length: 15 residues. The germline V gene has CDR1 DFQATT and CDR2 SNEGSKA (reference sequence). The chain's CDR3 is CSARDAQGAGEKLFF. The CDR3 coding sequence is TGCAGTGCTAGAGACGCGCAGGGGGCCGGGGAAAAACTGTTTTTT.

The chain couples TRBV9 to TRBJ2-5; 7 bases align to TRBD2. Germline lookup yields CDR1 SGDLS and CDR2 YYNGEE. V shed 0 bases and J 7 bases; nucleotides not matched to a gene: 9. The length of the CDR3 is 15 residues. This CDR3 is CASSVAASGSRTQYF. In nucleotides, the CDR3 is TGTGCCAGCAGCGTAGCGGCTAGCGGAAGTAGGACCCAGTACTTC.

V is TRBV5-5 and J is TRBJ2-7, with D perhaps being TRBD1 or TRBD2 (5 bases each). The CDR3 is 14 residues long. Germline V lookup: CDR1 SGHKS, CDR2 YYEKEE (reference sequence). V was trimmed by 4 bases and J by 2 bases, leaving 13 bases between them. DNA of the CDR3: TGTGCCAGCAGCCCCGGGACGGGTACCTACGAGCAGTACTTC. Amino acids: CASSPGTGTYEQYF.

This clonotype was seen a handful of times. The rearrangement uses TRBV10-3 and TRBJ1-6; TRBD1 matches at 7 bases. With 3 bases clipped from V and 9 bases from J, the junction kept 8 bases outside the gene matches. Germline V gene lookup returns CDR1 ENHRY and CDR2 SYGVKD. The CDR3 is 15 amino acids. CDR3 DNA sequence: TGTGCCATCAGTGAAGGTTGGCAGGGGGGTTCACCCCTCCACTTT. This encodes CAISEGWQGGSPLHF.

The chain has TRBV2 and TRBJ2-3; 8 positions match TRBD2. The germline CDR1 and CDR2 sequences are SNHLY and FYNNEI. Trimming took 4 bases from V and 6 from J; bases not matched to a gene: 9. This CDR3 contains 15 residues. As DNA, the CDR3 is TGTGCCAGCAGTGGAGCGGGGGCGACGACGGATACGCAGTATTTT. Translating gives CASSGAGATTDTQYF.

This clonotype was recorded many times. The chain joins TRBV11-2 to TRBJ1-1; the D gene is possibly TRBD1 (6 bases). CDR3 length: 14 residues. V lost 3 bases, J lost 4 bases, and 12 bases lay in between. Germline V gene data show CDR1 as SGHAT and CDR2 as FQNNGV. The CDR3 spells CASSFPRGGTEAFF. CDR3 nucleotides: TGTGCCAGCAGCTTCCCCAGGGGAGGCACTGAAGCTTTCTTT. Based on the CDR3 plus reference TRBV11-2 and TRBJ1-1, the full variable domain is EAGVAQSPRYKIIEKRQSVAFWCNPISGHATLYWYQQILGQGPKLLIQFQNNGVVDDSQLPKDRFSAERLKGVDSTLKIQPAKLEDSAVYLCASSFPRGGTEAFFGQGTRLTVV.

The V call is TRBV24-1, the J call TRBJ1-5, with a weak D call TRBD1 (5 bases). In germline, CDR1 is KGHDR, CDR2 SFDVKD. Trimming removed 4 bases at V and 3 bases at J, with 15 bases between. This CDR3 is built from 16 residues. The CDR3 nucleotides are TGTGCCACCAGTGAGTTGGACACCATAATCAATCAGCCCCAGCATTTT. Protein product: CATSELDTIINQPQHF.

The chain joins TRBV12-3 or TRBV12-4 to TRBJ2-2; D is ambiguous. The CDR3 covers 14 residues. V dropped 3 bases and J dropped 5 bases, with 10 bases sitting between them. CDR3 DNA sequence: TGTGCCAGCAGTTTTGGTGGGGTAACCGGGGAGCTGTTTTTT. Translation gives CASSFGGVTGELFF.

This clonotype was picked up many times. The V call is TRBV4-1, the J call TRBJ1-5, with 11 bases fitting TRBD1. V lost 4 bases, J lost 5 bases, and 4 bases stayed unmatched. Germline V gene sequence: CDR1 MGHRA, CDR2 YSYEKL. This CDR3 has 15 amino acids. CDR3 bases: TGCGCCAGCAGCCCCGGGGACAGGGGGTATCAGCCCCAGCATTTT. Translated: CASSPGDRGYQPQHF.

This clonotype was seen at least ten times. CDR3 nucleotide sequence: TGCAGTGCCGCCAAAACCACTAGGGCCGGGGAGCTGTTTTTT. This codes for CSAAKTTRAGELFF. J is TRBJ2-2 and V is TRBV20-1, with D tentatively TRBD2 (5 bases). CDR1 and CDR2 from the germline V gene are DFQATT and SNEGSKA (reference sequence). Trimming shortened V by 6 bases and J by 6 bases, and 17 bases separated the two germline ends. This CDR3 contains 14 residues.

In this sample, this clonotype turned up many times. This chain connects TRBV7-2 to TRBJ2-3; D possibly corresponds to TRBD2 (6 bases). In germline, CDR1 is SGHTA, CDR2 FQGNSA. Trimming cost V 1 base and J 4 bases, with 6 bases left between them. This CDR3 is 13 amino acids long. This CDR3 reads CASSLGGADTQYF. CDR3 DNA: TGTGCCAGCAGCTTAGGGGGGGCAGATACGCAGTATTTT.